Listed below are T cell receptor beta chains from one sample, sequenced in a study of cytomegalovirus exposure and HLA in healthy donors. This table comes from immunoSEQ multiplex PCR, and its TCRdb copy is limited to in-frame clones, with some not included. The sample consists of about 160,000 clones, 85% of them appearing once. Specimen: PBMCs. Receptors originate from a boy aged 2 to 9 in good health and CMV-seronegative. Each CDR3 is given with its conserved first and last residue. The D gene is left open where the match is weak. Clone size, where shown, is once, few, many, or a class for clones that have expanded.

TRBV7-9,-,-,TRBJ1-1,TGTGCCAGCAGCCGTGCCGGGGGGGCTTACACTGAAGCTTTCTTT,CASSRAGGAYTEAFF
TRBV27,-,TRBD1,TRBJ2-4,TGTGCCAGCAGCGGGACAGGGGCGGACAAAAACATTCAGTACTTC,CASSGTGADKNIQYF
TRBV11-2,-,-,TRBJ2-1,TGTGCCAGCGTCGGCATGGGGGGATTCTACAATGAGCAGTTCTTC,CASVGMGGFYNEQFF
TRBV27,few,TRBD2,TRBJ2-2,TGTGCCAGCAGCCTCAGGGTCCAGCGAGGGACTAGCGGATTTAACACCGGGGAGCTGTTTTTT,CASSLRVQRGTSGFNTGELFF
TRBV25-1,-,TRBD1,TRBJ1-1,TGTGCCAGCAGTCGAACAGGGGACAGAGAAGCTTTCTTT,CASSRTGDREAFF
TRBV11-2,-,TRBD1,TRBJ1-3,TGTGCCAGCAGCTTACCCTCCTACGGGACAGGTACCTCTGGAAACACCATATATTTT,CASSLPSYGTGTSGNTIYF
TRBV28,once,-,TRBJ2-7,TGTGCCATCGACGGCAGGGAGGTAGGCTACGAGCAGTACTTC,CAIDGREVGYEQYF
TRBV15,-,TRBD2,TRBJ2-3,TGTGCCACCAGCAGAAACAGGGTGACTAGCGGGAGGGCAGTCACAGATACGCAGTATTTT,CATSRNRVTSGRAVTDTQYF
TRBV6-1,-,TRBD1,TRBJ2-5,TGTGCCAGCAGTGAATTTGACAGGGGCCAAGAGACCCAGTACTTC,CASSEFDRGQETQYF
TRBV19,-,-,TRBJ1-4,TGTGCCAGTAGGTCGGGATCAACTAATGAAAAACTGTTTTTT,CASRSGSTNEKLFF
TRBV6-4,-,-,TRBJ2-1,TGTGCCAGCAGTGACGTGGCCCACAATGAGCAGTTCTTC,CASSDVAHNEQFF
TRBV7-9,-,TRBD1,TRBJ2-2,TGTGCCAGCAGCGGGACAGGGCGGGGCACCGGGGAGCTGTTTTTT,CASSGTGRGTGELFF
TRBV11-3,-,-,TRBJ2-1,TGTGCCAGCAGCGAGGCGGCACGCGATCAGCAGTTCTTC,CASSEAARDQQFF
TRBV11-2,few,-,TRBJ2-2,TGTGCCAGCAGCTCCGCCGGGGGAGGGGAGCTGTTTTTT,CASSSAGGGELFF
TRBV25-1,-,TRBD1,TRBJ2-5,TGTGCCAGCAGTGAACAGGGGGCTCGAGAGACCCAGTACTTC,CASSEQGARETQYF
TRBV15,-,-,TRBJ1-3,TGTGCCACTCTGAGTGGAAACACCATATATTTT,CATLSGNTIYF
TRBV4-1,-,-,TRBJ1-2,TGCGCCAGCAGCCAAGTAGGGGCGAAGGGTGGTGGCTACACCTTC,CASSQVGAKGGGYTF
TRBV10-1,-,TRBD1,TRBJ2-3,TGCGCCAGCTCCGGACAGGGTGATACAGATACGCAGTATTTT,CASSGQGDTDTQYF
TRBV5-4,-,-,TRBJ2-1,TGTGCCAGCAGACAGGGAAGGGAGGGAGAGCAGTTCTTC,CASRQGREGEQFF
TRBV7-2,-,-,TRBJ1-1,TGTGCCAGCAGCTTAGGGGACTTACCCTTGGGGAACACTGAAGCTTTCTTT,CASSLGDLPLGNTEAFF
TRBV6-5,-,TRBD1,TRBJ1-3,TGTGCCAGCAGCCGACAGGGTAATATGGGCACCATATATTTT,CASSRQGNMGTIYF
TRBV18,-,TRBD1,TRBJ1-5,TGTGCCAGCTCACGGGGGACAGGGGCCAATCAGCCCCAGCATTTT,CASSRGTGANQPQHF
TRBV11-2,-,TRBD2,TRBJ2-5,TGTGCCAGCAGCTTTAGCGGGAGAGAGACCCAGTACTTC,CASSFSGRETQYF
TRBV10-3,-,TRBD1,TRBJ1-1,TGTGCCATCGCAGGGGGGAACACTGAAGCTTTCTTT,CAIAGGNTEAFF
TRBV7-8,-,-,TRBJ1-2,TGTGCCAGCAGCTTAGTGGGGCGCGACTACACCTTC,CASSLVGRDYTF
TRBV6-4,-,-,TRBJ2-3,TGTGCCAGCAGTGGCGGGAGCACAGATACGCAGTATTTT,CASSGGSTDTQYF
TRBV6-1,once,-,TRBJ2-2,TGTGCCAGCAGTGACCTAACCGGGGAGCTGTTTTTT,CASSDLTGELFF
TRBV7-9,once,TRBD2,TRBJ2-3,TGTGCCAGCAGCTCCCCCCGGGGAGCGGGGGCCTCGGGCACGCAGTATTTT,CASSSPRGAGASGTQYF
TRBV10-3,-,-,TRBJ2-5,TGTGCCATCAGTGAACGGGAGAAAGAGACCCAGTACTTC,CAISEREKETQYF
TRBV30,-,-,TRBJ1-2,TGTGCCTGGAGTGTACAGGGTGGCTACACCTTC,CAWSVQGGYTF
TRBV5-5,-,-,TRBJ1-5,TGTGCCAGCAGCTTGTTCCAGGAACGAAATCAGCCCCAGCATTTT,CASSLFQERNQPQHF
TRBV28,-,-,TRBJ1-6,TGTGCCAGCAGTTTAGGGACGGGGGTATATAATTCACCCCTCCACTTT,CASSLGTGVYNSPLHF
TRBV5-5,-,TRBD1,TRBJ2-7,TGTGCCAGCAGCTTGGGGACAGGGACTTACTACGAGCAGTACTTC,CASSLGTGTYYEQYF
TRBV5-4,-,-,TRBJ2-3,TGTGCCAGCAGCTTTGGTGGGGGCGGAAGCACAGATACGCAGTATTTT,CASSFGGGGSTDTQYF
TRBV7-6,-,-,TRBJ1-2,TGTGCCAGCAGCTTAAGCACCGTCGCTAACTATGGCTACACCTTC,CASSLSTVANYGYTF
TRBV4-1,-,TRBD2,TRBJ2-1,TGCGCCAGCAGCCCAAGACACATAGCGGGGGCCACCACGGATGAGCAGTTCTTC,CASSPRHIAGATTDEQFF
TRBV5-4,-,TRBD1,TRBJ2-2,TGTGCCAGCAGGCCGGGACAGTATAACACCGGGGAGCTGTTTTTT,CASRPGQYNTGELFF
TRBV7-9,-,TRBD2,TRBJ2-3,TGTGCCAGCAGCTTACTTAGCGGGAGACGGACAGATACGCAGTATTTT,CASSLLSGRRTDTQYF